The TCR beta chain under discussion was sequenced for a study of T cells in Graves' hyperthyroidism and ophthalmopathy (dated 2019 in TCRdb). Study-wide context: Peripheral blood was sampled at the time of initial diagnosis, prior to any treatment. A discovery cohort of about 95 patients, roughly 40 with Graves' ophthalmopathy and 57 with stable Graves' hyperthyroidism, was used to find distinguishing TCR V-J signatures. An independent validation cohort of 18 to 20 hyperthyroidism patients and 15 or so patients who later progressed to ophthalmopathy tested prospective prediction of ophthalmopathy. The roughly 91 discovery patients were randomly split 7:3 into training and test sets. In addition, the study compared T-cell repertoires in thyroid tissue and in blood from roughly 6 Graves' hyperthyroidism patients. Following sampling, methimazole starting at 30 mg daily was given to hyperthyroidism patients, and high-dose intravenous methylprednisolone was given to ophthalmopathy patients. The paper describes TCR Vbeta CDR3 sequencing of roughly 130 peripheral blood samples, made up of about 41 ophthalmopathy patients, around 73 hyperthyroidism patients and about 17 progressor patients. Overall study outcomes, separate from this receptor: Most expanded thyroid clonotypes (frequency above 0.001) were also found in blood, which suggests that blood repertoires may mirror thyroid immune responses. During validation, the model predicted progression to ophthalmopathy a median of approximately 7 months ahead of onset, with almost 71% sensitivity and 72% to 80% specificity. A 13 V-J signature model separated ophthalmopathy from stable hyperthyroidism, with around 90% sensitivity and 81% to 83% specificity in cross-validation and 80%/75% in testing. No statistical method was used to set the sample size in advance, and investigators knew the group allocation.

CDR1 and CDR2, per the germline V gene, are SNHLY and FYNNEI. From its cysteine to its phenylalanine, the CDR3 spans 15 amino acids. The CDR3 DNA has 45 bases and is translated from base 1. V is cut by 5 bases and J by 3 bases, and the space between the germline ends is 16 bases. The TCR beta CDR3 regions were amplified from the RNA transcripts. The first round of RT-PCR for the TCR CDR3 was performed with the HTBI primer set and the Qiagen OneStep RT-PCR kit. Libraries were constructed in a second round of multiplex PCR, after which size selection and purification were carried out. Libraries were sequenced paired-end with 100 bp reads on an Illumina HiSeq2000. The paper's data handling went like this. SOAPnuke was used to process the raw data, with reads discarded if the reads contained adapters or uncalled bases, had a mean Phred below 15, or lacked an exact constant-primer or identifier match. COPE v1.2.5 was used to merge high-quality paired reads, and clonotypes were defined as unique nucleotide sequences. Clonotypes were aligned to IMGT TRBV, TRBD and TRBJ reference segments using MiTCR v1.1. Only V-J combinations with frequency above 0.0001, covering roughly 99% of repertoires, were analysed. A TCS score was defined as the ratio of F50 (clonal expansion) to E x V (chaos), with BLOSUM62-based TCRdist applied between CDR3 peptides within each V-J. Welch's t-statistics and random forest reduced 500 to 650 V-J features to 13, which were used in a naive Bayes classifier (R e1071). TCRdb handled the public reads itself, with Q25 trimming in fastp and clone calling in MiXCR, and kept productive beta chains. For every CDR3 protein sequence, its rows merge into one entry that carries the most common genes and DNA. These V and J calls rely on TCRdb rather than the paper's analysis. Counted in this sample were 450,000 to 600,000 distinct CDR3 sequences; 15% to 20% of them appeared once. The ten top clones hold over 45% of the sample.

This clonotype was counted at least ten times. No antigen is known for it. The input lacks base qualities; no much larger clone sits a single base away. Moderately to severely active disease, a Clinical Activity Score of at least 3, a NOSPECS grade of at least 4, and a duration under 3 months were present in ophthalmopathy patients. Exclusion was applied to patients with uncontrolled infections, other autoimmune diseases, pregnancy or lactation. Diagnoses were established on the basis of clinical symptoms, serum thyroxine and TRAb, thyroid ultrasound, and orbital computed tomography. PBMCs were isolated from 7.5 to 10 ml of fresh peripheral blood by Ficoll-Paque density gradient centrifugation. Total RNA was extracted with Trizol reagent, and quality was checked on an Agilent 2100 Bioanalyzer.

Sequenced input: blood. Recombination joined TRBV2 with TRBJ1-1, and possibly TRBD1, on 5 matching bases. The clonotype comes from a man aged 40-49 years with Graves' ophthalmopathy. The CDR3 protein is CASSPPRGYDTEAFF. The DNA is as follows: TGTGCCAGCAGTCCCCCCCGGGGGTACGACACTGAAGCTTTCTTT.